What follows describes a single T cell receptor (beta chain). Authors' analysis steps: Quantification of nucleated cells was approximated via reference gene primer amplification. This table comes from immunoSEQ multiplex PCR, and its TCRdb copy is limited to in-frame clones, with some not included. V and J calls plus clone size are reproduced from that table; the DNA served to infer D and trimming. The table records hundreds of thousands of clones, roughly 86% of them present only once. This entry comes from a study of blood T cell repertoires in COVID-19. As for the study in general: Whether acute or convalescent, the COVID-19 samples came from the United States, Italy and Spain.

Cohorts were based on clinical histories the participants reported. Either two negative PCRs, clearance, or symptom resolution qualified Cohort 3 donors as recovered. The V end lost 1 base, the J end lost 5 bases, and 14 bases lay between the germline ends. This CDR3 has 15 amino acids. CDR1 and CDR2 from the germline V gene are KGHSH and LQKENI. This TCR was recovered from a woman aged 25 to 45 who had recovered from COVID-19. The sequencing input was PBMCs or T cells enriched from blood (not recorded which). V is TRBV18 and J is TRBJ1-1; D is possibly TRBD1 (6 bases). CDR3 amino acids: CASSPLPQGRTEAFF. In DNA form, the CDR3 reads TGTGCCAGCTCACCACTACCACAGGGCAGGACTGAAGCTTTCTTT.